This T cell receptor beta chain came from a study of glioma-infiltrating T cells after dendritic cell vaccination. TCRdb's table, derived via immunoSEQ multiplex PCR, lists solely in-frame clones and lacks some. The repertoire has more than 70,000 clones, about nine tenths of them found once; the top ten carry 2% to 2.5%. Time point in this sample: after dendritic cell vaccination, including at tumor progression/relapse. The table lists this clone with a count of one. This CDR3 contains 15 residues. V lost 7 bases, J lost 3 bases, and 9 bases stayed unmatched. Germline-derived CDR1 and CDR2 are LGHNT and FRNRAP.

The chain uses TRBV12-5 and TRBJ2-7, with 10 positions matching TRBD1. The sample here was blood, taken after dendritic cell vaccination. This TCR came from a human donor with glioblastoma. CDR3 sequence: CASVPAGTGVYEQYF. The CDR3 DNA follows: TGTGCTAGTGTCCCAGCCGGGACAGGGGTCTACGAGCAGTACTTC. Full variable domain (remainder filled in from reference TRBV12-5 and TRBJ2-7): DARVTQTPRHKVTEMGQEVTMRCQPILGHNTVFWYRQTMMQGLELLAYFRNRAPLDDSGMPKDRFSAEMPDATLATLKIQPSEPRDSAVYFCASVPAGTGVYEQYFGPGTRLTVT.